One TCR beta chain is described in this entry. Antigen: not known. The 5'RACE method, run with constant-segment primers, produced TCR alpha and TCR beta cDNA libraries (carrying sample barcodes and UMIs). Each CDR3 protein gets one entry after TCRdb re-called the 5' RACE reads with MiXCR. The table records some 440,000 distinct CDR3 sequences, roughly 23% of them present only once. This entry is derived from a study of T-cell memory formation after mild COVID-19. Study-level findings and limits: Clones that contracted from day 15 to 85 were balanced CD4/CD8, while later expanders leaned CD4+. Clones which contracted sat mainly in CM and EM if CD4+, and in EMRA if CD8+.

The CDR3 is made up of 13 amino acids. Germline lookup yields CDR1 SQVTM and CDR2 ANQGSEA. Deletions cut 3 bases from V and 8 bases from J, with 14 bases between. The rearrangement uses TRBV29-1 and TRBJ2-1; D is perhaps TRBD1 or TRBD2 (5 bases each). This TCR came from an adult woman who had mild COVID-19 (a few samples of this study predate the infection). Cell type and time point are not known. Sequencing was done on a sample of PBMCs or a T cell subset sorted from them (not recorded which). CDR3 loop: CSVDLGAGDEQFF. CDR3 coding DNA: TGCAGCGTTGATCTAGGGGCGGGCGATGAGCAGTTCTTC.